Following are 15 T cell receptor beta chains from one sample sequenced in a study of blood T cell repertoires in COVID-19. Sequenced by immunoSEQ multiplex PCR; TCRdb stores in-frame clones only, minus some. The repertoire consists of about 130,000 clones, with around 89% occurring once and the leading ten covering around 3.2%. The specimen was peripheral blood. The receptors were sampled from a man aged 55 to 70 with active or convalescent COVID-19.

Only a few counts were recorded for this clone. The V gene is TRBV3-1 (or the pseudogene TRBV3-2), the J gene TRBJ1-3; the D is unclear. The V end lost 1 base, the J end lost 5 bases, and 12 bases lay between the germline ends. Germline-derived CDR1 and CDR2 are LGHDT and YNNKEL (reference sequence). The CDR3 covers 15 residues. CDR3 nucleotides: TGTGCCAGCAGCCAAGGCGAAGTCCAACGAAACACCATATATTTT. It codes for CASSQGEVQRNTIYF.

Only one count was recorded for this clone. The V call is TRBV12-3 or TRBV12-4, the J call TRBJ1-6; D not certain. The length of the CDR3 is 12 residues. The V and J ends lost 5 bases and 10 bases respectively, with 9 bases between them. Here the CDR3 DNA reads TGTGCCAGCAGTCCCCTACAGTCACCCCTCCACTTT. Translated: CASSPLQSPLHF.

The chain couples TRBV21-1 to TRBJ1-2; the table names TRBD1, a call not compared with the DNA. TRBV21-1 is assigned pseudogene status. This CDR3 contains 12 residues. CDR3 residues: CASSPPNYGYTF. The CDR3 nucleotides read TGTGCCAGCAGCCCCCCAAACTATGGCTACACCTTC.

This chain connects TRBV9 to TRBJ2-7, with 8 positions matching TRBD2. V lost 4 bases, J lost 3 bases, and 6 bases stayed unmatched. Germline V gene data show CDR1 as SGDLS and CDR2 as YYNGEE. CDR3 size: 14 residues. This CDR3 is CASSPSGSSYEQYF. DNA of the CDR3: TGTGCCAGCAGCCCGAGCGGGAGCAGCTACGAGCAGTACTTC. The complete variable domain, with remaining parts taken from reference TRBV9 and TRBJ2-7, reads DSGVTQTPKHLITATGQRVTLRCSPRSGDLSVYWYQQSLDQGLQFLIQYYNGEERAKGNILERFSAQQFPDLHSELNLSSLELGDSALYFCASSPSGSSYEQYFGPGTRLTVT.

The DNA for the CDR3 is TGTGCCAGCAGAGGTAGCGGGAGGAACTACGAGCAGTACTTC. This translates into CASRGSGRNYEQYF. The genes are TRBV7-2 and TRBJ2-7, with 10 positions matching TRBD2. The trim removed 6 bases at V and 3 bases at J, leaving 5 bases unmatched. CDR1 is SGHTA and CDR2 is FQGNSA in the germline V gene. This CDR3 is 14 amino acids long.

The chain couples TRBV2 to TRBJ2-3; 11 nucleotides align to TRBD2. Trimming took 5 bases from V and 6 from J; bases not matched to a gene: 10. CDR3 length: 16 residues. Germline assignment: CDR1 SNHLY and CDR2 FYNNEI. CDR3 in DNA: TGTGCCAGCAGTCCGGGACTAGCGGCGAGGGGGGATACGCAGTATTTT. Translated: CASSPGLAARGDTQYF.

This clone was detected a few times. The chain uses TRBV19 and TRBJ2-3; 7 bases are a match to TRBD1. From germline, CDR1 is LNHDA and CDR2 SQIVND (reference sequence). V shed 7 bases, J shed 1 base, and the junction held 2 bases outside the gene matches. There are 13 residues in the CDR3. This CDR3 reads CASTDRGTDTQYF. The CDR3 DNA reads as TGTGCCAGTACCGACAGGGGCACAGATACGCAGTATTTT.

This chain uses TRBV3-1 (or the pseudogene TRBV3-2) with TRBJ2-6; TRBD2 is a possible D gene (5 bases). Germline loops: CDR1 LGHDT, CDR2 YNNKEL (reference sequence). CDR3 length equals 12 residues. The V end was cut by 7 bases, the J end by 6 bases, with 7 bases between. The CDR3 DNA follows: TGTGCCAGCATGGACTCGGCCAACGTCCTGACTTTC. This translates into CASMDSANVLTF.

This sequence joins TRBV4-3 and TRBJ1-4; D ambiguous. This CDR3 comprises 13 residues. V was shortened by 0 bases and J by 8 bases, with 7 bases between the two germline ends. Germline CDR1 is LGHNA and CDR2 is YSLEER. The CDR3 sequence: CASSQDRGEKLFF. The CDR3 bases are TGCGCCAGCAGCCAAGACCGTGGCGAAAAACTGTTTTTT.

The CDR3 is CATRGQDEQFF. The CDR3 nucleotides read TGTGCCACCAGGGGGCAGGATGAGCAGTTCTTC. V is TRBV2 and J is TRBJ2-1; 8 positions match TRBD1. The trim removed 10 bases at V and 8 bases at J, leaving 4 bases unmatched. The CDR3 runs 11 residues. Germline loops: CDR1 SNHLY, CDR2 FYNNEI.

The J gene is TRBJ1-1, the V gene TRBV3-1 (or the pseudogene TRBV3-2); 8 bases are a match to TRBD1. Germline-derived CDR1 and CDR2 are LGHDT and YNNKEL (reference sequence). V shed 4 bases and J 1 base; nucleotides not matched to a gene: 5. This CDR3 spans 15 amino acids. The CDR3 DNA reads TGTGCCAGCAGCCGTCCCGGGACAGGGAACACTGAAGCTTTCTTT. It codes for CASSRPGTGNTEAFF.

This clone was picked up one time. V gene TRBV19 combines with J gene TRBJ2-5, with 8 positions matching TRBD1. Looked up from germline, CDR1 is LNHDA and CDR2 is SQIVND (reference sequence). This CDR3 has 15 residues. With V trimmed by 5 bases and J by 5 bases, 10 bases remained unmatched. The CDR3 loop is CASSSSDRVVETQYF. In DNA, the CDR3 is TGTGCCAGTAGTTCTTCGGACAGGGTGGTTGAGACCCAGTACTTC.

This clone appeared once. This rearrangement joins TRBV3-1 (or the pseudogene TRBV3-2) to TRBJ1-5; 8 positions agree with TRBD1. Looked up from germline, CDR1 is LGHDT and CDR2 is YNNKEL (reference sequence). The CDR3 contains 15 residues. J was trimmed by 3 bases and V by 3 bases; bases with no gene match: 4. The CDR3 region is CASSHSGGPNQPQHF. The CDR3, as DNA: TGTGCCAGCAGCCACTCAGGGGGCCCCAATCAGCCCCAGCATTTT.

This rearrangement joins TRBV18 to TRBJ2-3; D not certain. V shed 5 bases and J shed 2 bases, with 8 bases lying between them. Germline CDR1 reads KGHSH; CDR2 reads LQKENI. There are 13 residues in the CDR3. CDR3 amino acids: CASSSGFTDTQYF. The CDR3 bases are TGTGCCAGCTCATCGGGTTTCACAGATACGCAGTATTTT.

As to this clone: Other DNA sequences in the sample encode the same CDR3. The chain links TRBV6-5 to TRBJ2-3, with TRBD1 identical over 10 bases. Germline assignment: CDR1 MNHEY and CDR2 SVGAGI. There are 15 residues in the CDR3. Unmatched junction bases numbered 4, after V lost 4 bases and J lost 3 bases. The CDR3 DNA reads as TGTGCCAGCAGTTTACGGGACAGGGGTACAGATACGCAGTATTTT. This encodes CASSLRDRGTDTQYF.